The clone carrying this T cell receptor (beta chain) has ten or more counts. Antigen: not known. Amplification yielded TCR beta CDR3 regions, with RNA transcripts as the source. TCR CDR3 regions were first amplified by RT-PCR with HTBI primers. TCRdb re-called the multiplex PCR reads through MiXCR, storing one row per CDR3 protein. Among 300,000 to 450,000 distinct CDR3 sequences listed, 13% were seen once. The sample is drawn from a study of T cells in Graves' hyperthyroidism and ophthalmopathy. Study-level findings and limits: Median prediction lead before ophthalmopathy onset was around 6.9 months with the model. Most clonotypes expanded in thyroid above 0.001 were likewise present in blood.

This CDR3 spans 13 amino acids. Looked up from germline, CDR1 is SGHRS and CDR2 is YFSETQ. V lost 4 bases to trimming and J lost 5 bases, with 12 bases between them. The sample, blood from the first hyperthyroidism diagnosis, precedes any ophthalmopathy symptoms. PBMCs stemmed from approximately 9.1 ml fresh peripheral blood. This TCR derives from a man younger than 45 with Graves' hyperthyroidism that later progressed to Graves' ophthalmopathy. This chain connects TRBV5-1 to TRBJ1-1; D might be TRBD1 (5 bases). Input material: blood. The CDR3 spells CASSPLGETEAFF. In nucleotides, the CDR3 is TGCGCCAGCAGCCCCTTGGGGGAGACTGAAGCTTTCTTT.